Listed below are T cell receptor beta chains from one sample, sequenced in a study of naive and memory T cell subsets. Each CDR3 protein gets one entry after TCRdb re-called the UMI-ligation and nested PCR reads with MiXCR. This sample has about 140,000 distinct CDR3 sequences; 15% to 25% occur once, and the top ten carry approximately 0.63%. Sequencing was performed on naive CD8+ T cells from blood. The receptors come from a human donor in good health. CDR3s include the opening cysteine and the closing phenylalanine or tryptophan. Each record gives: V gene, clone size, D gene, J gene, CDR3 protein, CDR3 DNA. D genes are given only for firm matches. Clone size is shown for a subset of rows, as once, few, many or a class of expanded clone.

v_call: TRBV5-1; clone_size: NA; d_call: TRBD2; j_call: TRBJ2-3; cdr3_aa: CASSLMTSGSADTQYF; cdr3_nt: TGCGCCAGCAGCTTGATGACTAGCGGGAGTGCAGATACGCAGTATTTT
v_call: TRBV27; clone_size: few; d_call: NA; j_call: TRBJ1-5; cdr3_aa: CASSGWGQPQHF; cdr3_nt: TGTGCCAGCAGTGGCTGGGGTCAGCCCCAGCATTTT
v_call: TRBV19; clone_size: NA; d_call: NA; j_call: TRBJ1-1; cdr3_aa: CASSISRAVNTEAFF; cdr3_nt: TGTGCCAGTAGTATAAGCAGGGCGGTGAACACTGAAGCTTTCTTT
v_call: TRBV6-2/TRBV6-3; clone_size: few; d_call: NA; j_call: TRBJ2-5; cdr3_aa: CASSYQFQYQETQYF; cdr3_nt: TGTGCCAGCAGTTACCAGTTTCAGTACCAAGAGACCCAGTACTTC
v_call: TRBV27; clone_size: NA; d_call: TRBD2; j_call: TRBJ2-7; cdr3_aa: CASSTSGKVYEQYF; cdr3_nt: TGTGCCAGCAGTACCAGCGGGAAGGTCTACGAGCAGTACTTC
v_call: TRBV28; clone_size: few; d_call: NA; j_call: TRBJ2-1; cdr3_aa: CASSLISAYEQFF; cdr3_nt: TGTGCCAGCAGTTTAATTTCAGCATATGAGCAGTTCTTC
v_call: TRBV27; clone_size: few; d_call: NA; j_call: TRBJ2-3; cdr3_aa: CASSLIRGDTQYF; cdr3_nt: TGTGCCAGCAGTTTAATCCGCGGGGATACGCAGTATTTT
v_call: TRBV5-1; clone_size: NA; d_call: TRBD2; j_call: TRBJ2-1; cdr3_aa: CASMASGSYNEQFF; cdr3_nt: TGCGCCAGCATGGCTAGCGGGAGTTACAATGAGCAGTTCTTC
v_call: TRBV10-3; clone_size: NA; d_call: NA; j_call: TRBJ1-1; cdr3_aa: CAISDYSNTEAFF; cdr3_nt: TGTGCCATCAGTGATTACAGTAACACTGAAGCTTTCTTT
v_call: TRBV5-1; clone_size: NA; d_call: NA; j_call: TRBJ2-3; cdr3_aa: CASSFRTASTDTQYF; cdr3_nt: TGCGCCAGCAGCTTCCGGACAGCTAGCACAGATACGCAGTATTTT
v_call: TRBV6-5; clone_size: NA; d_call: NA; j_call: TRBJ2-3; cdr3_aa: CASRLSTGPRGTDTQYF; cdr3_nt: TGTGCCAGCAGACTTTCTACCGGGCCGAGAGGCACAGATACGCAGTATTTT
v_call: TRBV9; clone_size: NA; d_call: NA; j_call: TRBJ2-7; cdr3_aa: CASSVGESSSYEQYF; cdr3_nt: TGTGCCAGCAGCGTAGGGGAGTCAAGCTCCTACGAGCAGTACTTC
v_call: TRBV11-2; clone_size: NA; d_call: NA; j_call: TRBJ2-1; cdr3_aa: CASSLGGLSRGYNEQFF; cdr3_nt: TGTGCCAGCAGCTTAGGGGGGTTAAGCCGCGGCTACAATGAGCAGTTCTTC
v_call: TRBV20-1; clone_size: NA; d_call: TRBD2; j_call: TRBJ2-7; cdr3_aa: CSASGTSGMYEQYF; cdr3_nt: TGCAGTGCTTCCGGGACTAGCGGGATGTACGAGCAGTACTTC
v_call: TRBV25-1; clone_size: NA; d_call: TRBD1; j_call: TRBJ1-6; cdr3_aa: CASSEYIGQGSPLHF; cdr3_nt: TGTGCCAGCAGTGAATATATCGGACAGGGGTCACCCCTCCACTTT
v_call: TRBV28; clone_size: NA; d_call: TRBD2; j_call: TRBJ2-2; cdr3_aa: CASSLKPFWREGHGELFF; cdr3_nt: TGTGCCAGCAGTTTAAAGCCATTCTGGCGGGAGGGCCACGGGGAGCTGTTTTTT
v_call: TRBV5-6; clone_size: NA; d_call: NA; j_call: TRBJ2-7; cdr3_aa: CASSLPTVRYEQYF; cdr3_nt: TGTGCCAGCAGCTTGCCGACAGTGCGGTACGAGCAGTACTTC
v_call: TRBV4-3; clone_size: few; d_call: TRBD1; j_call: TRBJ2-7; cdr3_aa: CASSQNWDRAGEQYF; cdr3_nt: TGCGCCAGCAGCCAAAACTGGGACAGGGCAGGAGAGCAGTACTTC